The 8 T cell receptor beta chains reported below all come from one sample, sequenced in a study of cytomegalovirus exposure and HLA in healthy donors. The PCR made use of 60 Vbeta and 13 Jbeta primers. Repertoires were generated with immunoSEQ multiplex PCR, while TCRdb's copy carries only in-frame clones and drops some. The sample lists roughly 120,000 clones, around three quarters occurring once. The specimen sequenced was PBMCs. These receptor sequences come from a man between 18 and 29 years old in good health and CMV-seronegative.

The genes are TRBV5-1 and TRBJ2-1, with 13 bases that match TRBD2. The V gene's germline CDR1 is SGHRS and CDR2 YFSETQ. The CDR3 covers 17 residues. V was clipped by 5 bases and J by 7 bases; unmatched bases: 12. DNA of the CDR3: TGCGCCAGCAGGAACACCGGACTAGCGGGAGCTTCGAATGAGCAGTTCTTC. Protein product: CASRNTGLAGASNEQFF.

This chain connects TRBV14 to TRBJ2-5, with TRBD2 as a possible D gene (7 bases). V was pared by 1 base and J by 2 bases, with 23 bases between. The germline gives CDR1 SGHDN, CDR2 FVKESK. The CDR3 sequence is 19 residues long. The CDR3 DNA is TGTGCCAGCAGCCAAGGAAAACCCCAGGGGCGGGGGTTGCAAGAGACCCAGTACTTC. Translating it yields CASSQGKPQGRGLQETQYF.

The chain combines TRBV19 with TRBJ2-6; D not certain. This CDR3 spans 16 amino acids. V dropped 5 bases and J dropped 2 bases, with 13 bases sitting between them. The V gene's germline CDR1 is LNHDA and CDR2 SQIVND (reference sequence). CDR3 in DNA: TGTGCCAGTAGTTATACATGGCCTGCTGGGGCCAACGTCCTGACTTTC. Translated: CASSYTWPAGANVLTF.

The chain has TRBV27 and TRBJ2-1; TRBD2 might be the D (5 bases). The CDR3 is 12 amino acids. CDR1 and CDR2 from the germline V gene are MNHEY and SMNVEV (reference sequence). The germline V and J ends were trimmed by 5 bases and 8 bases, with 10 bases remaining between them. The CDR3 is CASSADFYEQFF. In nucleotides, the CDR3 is TGTGCCAGCAGTGCGGACTTTTATGAGCAGTTCTTC.

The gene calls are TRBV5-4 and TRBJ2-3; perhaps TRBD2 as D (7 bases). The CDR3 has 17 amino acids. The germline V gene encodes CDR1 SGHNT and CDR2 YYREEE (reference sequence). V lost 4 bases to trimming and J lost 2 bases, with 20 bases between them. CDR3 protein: CASSPLGGGSYTDTQYF. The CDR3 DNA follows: TGTGCCAGCAGCCCCCTCGGGGGCGGGAGTTACACAGATACGCAGTATTTT.

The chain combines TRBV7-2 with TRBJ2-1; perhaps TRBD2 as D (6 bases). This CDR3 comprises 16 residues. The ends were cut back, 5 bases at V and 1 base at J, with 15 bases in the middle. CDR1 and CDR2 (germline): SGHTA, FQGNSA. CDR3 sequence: CASSSPQRVSYNEQFF. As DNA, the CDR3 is TGTGCCAGCAGCAGCCCCCAGCGGGTTTCCTACAATGAGCAGTTCTTC.

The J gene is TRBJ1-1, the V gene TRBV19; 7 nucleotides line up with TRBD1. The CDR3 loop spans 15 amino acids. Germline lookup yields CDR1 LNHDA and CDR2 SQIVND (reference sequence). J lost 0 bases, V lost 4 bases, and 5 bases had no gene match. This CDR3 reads CASSSPGQMNTEAFF. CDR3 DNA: TGTGCCAGTAGTAGCCCGGGACAGATGAACACTGAAGCTTTCTTT.

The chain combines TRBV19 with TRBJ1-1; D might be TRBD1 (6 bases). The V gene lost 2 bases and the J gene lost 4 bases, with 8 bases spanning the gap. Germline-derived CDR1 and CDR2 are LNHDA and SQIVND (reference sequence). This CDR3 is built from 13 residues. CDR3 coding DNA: TGTGCCAGTAGTATAACAGGGCTCACTGAAGCTTTCTTT. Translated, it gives CASSITGLTEAFF.